Below, 27 T cell receptor beta chains from the same sample are listed, as sequenced in a study of shared clonotypes between healthy human individuals. The assay was immunoSEQ multiplex PCR, and TCRdb's table has in-frame clones only and misses some. The profile covers a few million clones, with more than 90% appearing a single time and 0.13% to 0.15% taken by the ten largest. Sequencing was carried out using naive CD4+ T cells sorted from blood. Subset: CD45RA+ positively selected. The source is a man younger than 35 in good health.

J is TRBJ2-5 and V is TRBV7-9; 8 nucleotides line up with TRBD1. The ends lost 3 bases at V and 2 bases at J; junction bases unmatched: 2. CDR3 length: 14 residues. Germline V lookup: CDR1 SEHNR, CDR2 FQNEAQ (reference sequence). CDR3 protein: CASSFRTGQETQYF. CDR3 nucleotides: TGTGCCAGCAGCTTTAGGACAGGGCAAGAGACCCAGTACTTC.

This chain connects TRBV6-1 to TRBJ1-4, with a tentative D call TRBD1 (5 bases). The V end was cut by 5 bases, the J end by 0 bases, with 10 bases between. Germline V CDR1 and CDR2: MNHNS, SASEGT. The CDR3 spans 15 residues. The chain's CDR3 is CASSPQGATNEKLFF. The CDR3 nucleotides read TGTGCCAGCAGTCCTCAGGGTGCAACTAATGAAAAACTGTTTTTT.

The rearrangement uses TRBV5-1 and TRBJ2-4; 7 bases map to TRBD1. The CDR3 has 14 amino acids. Germline V lookup: CDR1 SGHRS, CDR2 YFSETQ. The V gene end was trimmed by 4 bases and the J gene end by 5 bases; junction bases not matched to a gene: 6. CDR3 sequence reads: CASSQTGDQNIQYF. The CDR3 DNA reads TGCGCCAGCAGCCAAACAGGGGATCAAAACATTCAGTACTTC.

The chain couples TRBV7-9 to TRBJ1-1; D gene uncertain. The germline V gene encodes CDR1 SEHNR and CDR2 FQNEAQ (reference sequence). This CDR3 comprises 14 residues. V dropped 9 bases and J dropped 2 bases, with 16 bases sitting between them. DNA for the CDR3: TGTGCCAGTGTAAAGGGAGGGCAAAACACTGAAGCTTTCTTT. It codes for CASVKGGQNTEAFF. Together with reference TRBV7-9 and TRBJ1-1, the CDR3 gives the full variable domain: DTGVSQNPRHKITKRGQNVTFRCDPISEHNRLYWYRQTLGQGPEFLTYFQNEAQLEKSRLLSDRFSAERPKGSFSTLEIQRTEQGDSAMYLCASVKGGQNTEAFFGQGTRLTVV.

As regards this clone: Distinct nucleotide sequences in the sample also encode this CDR3. This CDR3 reads CASSLGMNTEAFF. The CDR3 nucleotides are TGTGCCAGCAGCTTGGGGATGAACACTGAAGCTTTCTTT. The rearrangement links TRBV5-4 to TRBJ1-1; no clear D gene. This CDR3 is 13 amino acids long. CDR1 and CDR2 from the germline V gene are SGHNT and YYREEE (reference sequence). V was clipped by 0 bases and J by 0 bases, with 3 bases between them.

The chain uses TRBV7-3 and TRBJ2-5; TRBD1 or TRBD2 may be the D gene (5 bases each). V shed 2 bases and J shed 7 bases, with 14 bases lying between them. The CDR3 is 14 amino acids. Germline V gives CDR1 SGHTA, CDR2 FQGTGA. Here the CDR3 DNA reads TGTGCCAGCAGCTTATCCAGGGACGAGAGGACCCAGTACTTC. Translating gives CASSLSRDERTQYF. The whole variable domain, remainder taken from reference TRBV7-3 and TRBJ2-5, is GAGVSQTPSNKVTEKGKYVELRCDPISGHTALYWYRQSLGQGPEFLIYFQGTGAADDSGLPNDRFFAVRPEGSVSTLKIQRTERGDSAVYLCASSLSRDERTQYFGPGTRLLVL.

The chain recombines TRBV7-8 with TRBJ2-7; 7 nucleotides agree with TRBD1. V lost 3 bases to trimming and J lost 2 bases; unmatched junction nucleotides: 7. The germline gives CDR1 SGHVS, CDR2 FQNEAQ. CDR3 size: 15 residues. The CDR3 loop reads CASSLAPGQAYEQYF. The CDR3, as DNA: TGTGCCAGCAGCTTGGCCCCCGGACAGGCCTACGAGCAGTACTTC.

The table lists this clone with a count of one. The chain recombines TRBV5-6 with TRBJ2-2; 10 bases line up with TRBD1. The CDR3 spans 16 residues. J lost 5 bases, V lost 1 base, and 5 bases had no gene match. Looked up from germline, CDR1 is SGHDT and CDR2 is YYEEEE. In DNA, the CDR3 is TGTGCCAGCAGCTTGCTTGGACAGGGGGTGACCGGGGAGCTGTTTTTT. This translates into CASSLLGQGVTGELFF.

The J gene is TRBJ2-5, the V gene TRBV10-3, with TRBD2 identical over 9 bases. Germline V gives CDR1 ENHRY, CDR2 SYGVKD. The CDR3 is 14 residues long. J lost 5 bases, V lost 5 bases, and 6 bases had no gene match. As DNA, the CDR3 is TGTGCCATCAGTCCAAGCGGGGGGATGGAGACCCAGTACTTC. It yields the protein CAISPSGGMETQYF.

CDR3 amino acids: CASRDGQGYEQYF. The CDR3 DNA sequence: TGTGCCAGCAGGGACGGACAGGGCTACGAGCAGTACTTC. The V and J genes are TRBV2 and TRBJ2-7, with TRBD1 identical over 8 bases. The CDR3 sequence is 13 residues long. J gave up 3 bases and V 6 bases, and 4 bases lay outside the gene matches. In germline, CDR1 is SNHLY, CDR2 FYNNEI.

This chain links TRBV27 with TRBJ2-5, with D possibly being TRBD1 or TRBD2 (6 bases each). The germline V and J ends were trimmed by 9 bases and 5 bases, with 19 bases remaining between them. Germline loops: CDR1 MNHEY, CDR2 SMNVEV (reference sequence). The CDR3 spans 14 residues. As DNA, the CDR3 is TGTGCCAGTCGCTTGGATCGAGGGGGGGAGACCCAGTACTTC. Its protein is CASRLDRGGETQYF.

The chain links TRBV7-2 to TRBJ1-2; D call uncertain. The CDR3 has 13 amino acids. Germline V gives CDR1 SGHTA, CDR2 FQGNSA. V was clipped by 5 bases and J by 6 bases, with 13 bases between them. This chain's CDR3 is CASSQWRQDGYTF. The CDR3 coding sequence is TGTGCCAGCAGCCAGTGGCGTCAGGATGGCTACACCTTC.

Note on this clone: Other DNA sequences from this sample encode an identical CDR3 as well. The gene calls are TRBV10-3 and TRBJ1-1; D unresolved. Trimming took off 4 bases at V and 1 base at J, with 7 bases between the two ends. CDR3 length: 13 residues. Germline V gene lookup returns CDR1 ENHRY and CDR2 SYGVKD. The CDR3 DNA sequence: TGTGCCATCAGTGGGCTAGAGAACACTGAAGCTTTCTTT. Its translation: CAISGLENTEAFF.

J is TRBJ2-7 and V is TRBV30; D is undetermined. Trimming removed 1 base from V and 3 bases from J, with 19 bases in between. Germline V CDR1 and CDR2: GTSNPN, SVGIG (reference sequence). The CDR3 consists of 16 residues. The CDR3 here is CAWSGYILNSLYEQYF. The DNA of the CDR3 is TGTGCCTGGAGTGGTTACATTCTTAACAGCCTCTACGAGCAGTACTTC.

This clone was seen a single time. V is TRBV18 and J is TRBJ1-6; D is undetermined. Germline CDR1 reads KGHSH; CDR2 reads LQKENI. The CDR3 is 16 residues long. V was clipped by 0 bases and J by 5 bases, with 11 bases between them. Here the CDR3 reads CASSPPPGSNNSPLHF. The CDR3 bases are TGTGCCAGCTCACCACCGCCGGGCAGCAATAATTCACCCCTCCACTTT.

The V gene is TRBV4-1, the J gene TRBJ2-7, with 14 bases lining up with TRBD2. The germline V gene has CDR1 MGHRA and CDR2 YSYEKL. With 1 base clipped from V and 4 bases from J, the junction kept 9 bases outside the gene matches. This CDR3 spans 18 amino acids. CDR3 loop: CASSQGLAGGPQRYEQYF. Here the CDR3 DNA reads TGCGCCAGCAGCCAAGGACTAGCGGGAGGGCCCCAGCGGTACGAGCAGTACTTC.

V and J are TRBV9 and TRBJ2-1, with D unresolved. The V and J ends lost 2 bases and 3 bases respectively, with 6 bases between them. Germline V gene lookup returns CDR1 SGDLS and CDR2 YYNGEE. This CDR3 has 13 amino acids. CDR3: CASSVPNYNEQFF. The CDR3 nucleotides are TGTGCCAGCAGCGTCCCGAACTACAATGAGCAGTTCTTC.

The CDR3 region is CASSPANNEKLFF. The CDR3 DNA reads TGCGCCAGCAGTCCCGCGAACAATGAAAAACTGTTTTTT. The rearrangement joins TRBV5-1 to TRBJ1-4, with D unclear. The V gene lost 5 bases and the J gene lost 5 bases, with 10 bases spanning the gap. The germline gives CDR1 SGHRS, CDR2 YFSETQ. The CDR3 consists of 13 residues.

The rearrangement uses TRBV4-1 and TRBJ2-4, with 9 nucleotides matching TRBD1. The germline gives CDR1 MGHRA, CDR2 YSYEKL. Trimming at V came to 0 bases and at J to 0 bases, leaving 6 bases not matched to a gene. The CDR3 runs 18 residues. The CDR3 sequence: CASSQDRGTGLAKNIQYF. DNA for the CDR3: TGCGCCAGCAGCCAAGATCGGGGGACAGGGTTAGCCAAAAACATTCAGTACTTC.

V gene TRBV5-1 combines with J gene TRBJ2-3, with 11 nucleotides matching TRBD2. The CDR3 sequence is 22 residues long. CDR1 SGHRS and CDR2 YFSETQ come from the germline V gene. V was pared by 3 bases and J by 4 bases, with 25 bases of the junction left unmatched. CDR3 residues: CASSWDPRDASRTSGFSDTQYF. CDR3 sequence (DNA): TGCGCCAGCAGCTGGGACCCACGGGACGCCAGCCGGACTAGCGGGTTTTCAGATACGCAGTATTTT.

Note on this clone: This same CDR3 is encoded by further DNA sequences in the sample. The gene calls are TRBV19 and TRBJ2-7; D could derive from TRBD1 or TRBD2 (5 bases each). CDR1 is LNHDA and CDR2 is SQIVND in the germline V gene (reference sequence). V lost 4 bases and J lost 2, with 12 bases in between. This CDR3 has 14 residues. CDR3 residues: CASSTGTGPYEQYF. In DNA form, the CDR3 reads TGTGCCAGTAGTACCGGGACGGGACCCTACGAGCAGTACTTC.

This clone has a single count. The rearrangement links TRBV6-6 to TRBJ2-7; the D is unclear. This CDR3 is built from 12 residues. Germline V CDR1 and CDR2: MNHNY, SVGAGI (reference sequence). V gave up 2 bases and J gave up 3 bases, with 5 bases separating them. CDR3 in amino acids: CASSYIGYEQYF. The CDR3 bases are TGTGCCAGCAGTTACATAGGCTACGAGCAGTACTTC.

The CDR3 bases are TGTGCCAGCAGTTTAATCCCCAGGGTCAGCTCCTACGAGCAGTACTTC. It codes for CASSLIPRVSSYEQYF. This chain connects TRBV28 to TRBJ2-7; maybe TRBD1 (5 bases). V lost 2 bases and J 0 bases, leaving 14 bases between the germline ends. Germline V lookup: CDR1 MDHEN, CDR2 SYDVKM. The CDR3 runs 16 residues.

V is TRBV28 and J is TRBJ1-1; 7 nucleotides agree with TRBD1. CDR1 and CDR2 (germline): MDHEN, SYDVKM. J gave up 6 bases and V 5 bases, and 12 bases lay outside the gene matches. The CDR3 is 15 residues long. CDR3 sequence reads: CASSLTQGSSAEAFF. In DNA, the CDR3 is TGTGCCAGCAGTCTCACACAGGGGTCTAGCGCTGAAGCTTTCTTT. The full variable domain, completed using reference TRBV28 and TRBJ1-1, is DVKVTQSSRYLVKRTGEKVFLECVQDMDHENMFWYRQDPGLGLRLIYFSYDVKMKEKGDIPEGYSVSREKKERFSLILESASTNQTSMYLCASSLTQGSSAEAFFGQGTRLTVV.

The chain couples TRBV20-1 to TRBJ2-5; D gene unclear. Germline-derived CDR1 and CDR2 are DFQATT and SNEGSKA (reference sequence). This CDR3 spans 11 amino acids. V was cut by 2 bases and J by 7 bases, with 8 bases left in between. The CDR3 here is CSARPGGTQYF. The CDR3 nucleotides read TGCAGTGCTAGACCCGGTGGGACCCAGTACTTC.

The V gene is TRBV6-1, the J gene TRBJ2-2, with 8 bases lining up with TRBD1. The CDR3 covers 15 residues. The V gene's germline CDR1 is MNHNS and CDR2 SASEGT. With 3 bases clipped from V and 5 bases from J, the junction kept 5 bases outside the gene matches. The CDR3 coding sequence is TGTGCCAGCAGTGAGGGGACAGGATGGACCGGGGAGCTGTTTTTT. Residues: CASSEGTGWTGELFF.

The chain combines TRBV27 with TRBJ2-2; TRBD2 might be the D (5 bases). Trimming removed 2 bases from V and 4 bases from J, with 14 bases in between. There are 16 residues in the CDR3. Germline V gene data show CDR1 as MNHEY and CDR2 as SMNVEV (reference sequence). CDR3 region: CASSLRPPGSTGELFF. The DNA of the CDR3 is TGTGCCAGCAGTTTACGGCCCCCGGGGAGCACCGGGGAGCTGTTTTTT.